This TCR beta chain was recorded in a study of blood T cell repertoires in COVID-19. The CDR3 spans 17 residues. Looked up from germline, CDR1 is MDHEN and CDR2 is SYDVKM. V shed 7 bases and J shed 4 bases, with 24 bases lying between them. Original analysis: Reference gene primer amplification gave nucleated cell count estimates. Profiled with immunoSEQ multiplex PCR; TCRdb holds only in-frame clones, not every one. The DNA was the basis for D and trimming; V, J and clone size are from that table. The repertoire holds 250,000 to 300,000 clones, with 75% to 95% as singletons. Enrolled through a virtual design, the participants were between roughly 18 and 90 years of age and came from 24 US areas.

The source material was PBMCs or T cells enriched from blood (not recorded which). The chain has TRBV28 and TRBJ2-3, with D possibly TRBD2 on 5 matching bases. This sequence originates from a woman aged 30 to 39 who had recovered from COVID-19. As DNA, the CDR3 is TGTGCCAGCACAAAAGGGCGACTATCGAAACGCTCAGATACGCAGTATTTT. Its translation is CASTKGRLSKRSDTQYF.